The subject of this entry is one TCR beta chain. Per the study methods: Reference gene primer amplification in the assay estimated nucleated cell counts. Produced via immunoSEQ multiplex PCR; TCRdb's table is partial and in-frame only. Clone size and the V and J calls come from that table; the DNA yielded D and trimming. The repertoire holds about 340,000 clones, with more than 75% as singletons. These data originate in a study of blood T cell repertoires in COVID-19. Study at large: From the United States, Italy and Spain came samples of acute and convalescent COVID-19. From T cells, B-cell-depleted T cells, or PBMCs came the material, which was cDNA or gDNA.

Germline V gene data show CDR1 as ENHRY and CDR2 as SYGVKD. V trimming: 10 bases; J trimming: 0 bases; junction bases outside the gene matches: 6. The CDR3 consists of 15 residues. This TCR was recovered from a woman aged 18-30 years who had recovered from COVID-19. The rearrangement joins TRBV10-3 to TRBJ2-6, with 7 bases matching TRBD1. Input material: peripheral blood. The DNA of the CDR3 is TGTGCCACGGGACAGCCCTTCTCTGGGGCCAACGTCCTGACTTTC. This sequence encodes CATGQPFSGANVLTF.